These 21 T cell receptor beta chains share one sample of origin, sequenced in a study of T cell responses to AZD1222 COVID-19 vaccine. Sequencing was performed with immunoSEQ multiplex PCR; in TCRdb, only in-frame clones are kept and a portion is missing. Of roughly 120,000 clones listed, 90% to 95% were seen once; the top ten hold approximately 3%. The source material was peripheral blood, sampled on day 0 of AZD1222 vaccination. The receptors here all came from an adult in good health.

This clone was detected once. This chain uses TRBV7-9 with TRBJ1-2; D ambiguous. Trimming removed 2 bases from V and 4 bases from J, with 5 bases in between. Germline-derived CDR1 and CDR2 are SEHNR and FQNEAQ (reference sequence). The CDR3 totals 12 residues. The CDR3, as DNA: TGTGCCAGCAGCTTAAACAGCTATGGCTACACCTTC. Translated, it gives CASSLNSYGYTF.

The V gene is TRBV21-1, the J gene TRBJ2-1; the table gives TRBD2 as D, unverified against the DNA. TRBV21-1 is reported as a pseudogene. CDR3 length equals 12 residues. The CDR3 nucleotides read TGTGCCAGCAGCAAAGGGGGCGGGAGTAAGTTCTTC. Its translation: CASSKGGGSKFF.

This rearrangement joins TRBV6-1 to TRBJ2-2, with D perhaps TRBD1 (5 bases). Germline CDR1 MNHNS, CDR2 SASEGT. The CDR3 is 15 amino acids. V lost 0 bases to trimming and J lost 6 bases, with 11 bases between them. CDR3 protein: CASSEAAGIAGELFF. In DNA form, the CDR3 reads TGTGCCAGCAGTGAAGCGGCAGGGATAGCCGGGGAGCTGTTTTTT.

This clone was recorded once. The chain couples TRBV11-2 to TRBJ2-3; weak D call: TRBD2 (7 bases). The V end lost 5 bases, the J end lost 4 bases, and 13 bases lay between the germline ends. The CDR3 has 14 amino acids. Germline CDR1 is SGHAT and CDR2 is FQNNGV. This CDR3 is CASSLQGRADTQYF. The CDR3 DNA sequence: TGTGCCAGCAGCCTTCAGGGGAGGGCAGATACGCAGTATTTT.

The chain carries TRBV5-5 and TRBJ1-2; no clear D. Trimming took off 4 bases at V and 7 bases at J, with 23 bases between the two ends. In germline, CDR1 is SGHKS, CDR2 YYEKEE (reference sequence). The CDR3 totals 16 residues. For the CDR3, the DNA is TGTGCCAGCAGCCCGGAGAGAACGGCGGGTTTCGGTGGCTACACCTTC. Its translation is CASSPERTAGFGGYTF.

This clone came up once. The chain links TRBV7-8 to TRBJ2-2; 9 bases map to TRBD2. This CDR3 comprises 15 residues. The J segment lost 2 bases and the V segment lost 5 bases, leaving 3 bases of the junction unmatched. Germline loops: CDR1 SGHVS, CDR2 FQNEAQ. The DNA for the CDR3 is TGTGCCAGCAGCGTGACTAGCGGAAACACCGGGGAGCTGTTTTTT. It translates to CASSVTSGNTGELFF.

The chain uses TRBV7-9 and TRBJ1-2; unclear D gene. The germline V gene encodes CDR1 SEHNR and CDR2 FQNEAQ (reference sequence). Trimming removed 3 bases at V and 0 bases at J, with 8 bases between. This CDR3 region has 14 residues. This CDR3 reads CASSLRQTNYGYTF. The DNA for the CDR3 is TGTGCCAGCAGCTTGCGGCAGACTAACTATGGCTACACCTTC.

This rearrangement joins TRBV4-3 to TRBJ2-1, with D possibly being TRBD1 or TRBD2 (6 bases each). V gave up 0 bases and J gave up 5 bases, with 17 bases separating them. There are 17 residues in the CDR3. Germline V gives CDR1 LGHNA, CDR2 YSLEER. This CDR3 reads CASSQDQSGAPHNEQFF. In DNA, the CDR3 is TGCGCCAGCAGCCAAGATCAATCGGGGGCCCCTCACAATGAGCAGTTCTTC.

The chain carries TRBV27 and TRBJ2-1; D is ambiguous. CDR3 length: 15 residues. Germline CDR1 is MNHEY and CDR2 is SMNVEV (reference sequence). Trimming stripped 0 bases from V and 6 bases from J, with 12 bases between. CDR3 residues: CASSLSVFGPNEQFF. The CDR3, as DNA: TGTGCCAGCAGTTTATCGGTGTTTGGGCCCAATGAGCAGTTCTTC.

This clone has a single count. The gene calls are TRBV27 and TRBJ2-5; TRBD1 agrees at 7 bases. Unmatched junction bases numbered 12, after V lost 6 bases and J lost 2 bases. This CDR3 is built from 16 residues. CDR1 is MNHEY and CDR2 is SMNVEV in the germline V gene (reference sequence). The DNA for the CDR3 is TGTGCCAGCAGGACAGGGCCAGCGGCAGCTCAAGAGACCCAGTACTTC. This codes for CASRTGPAAAQETQYF.

This sequence joins TRBV3-1 (or the pseudogene TRBV3-2) and TRBJ2-1, with 9 bases identical to TRBD2. After removal of 0 bases from V and 5 bases from J, the junction contained 11 bases not matched to a gene. CDR1 is LGHDT and CDR2 is YNNKEL in the germline V gene (reference sequence). The CDR3 runs 18 residues. CDR3 protein: CASSQEVGWTSVDNEQFF. The DNA for the CDR3 is TGTGCCAGCAGCCAAGAAGTAGGCTGGACTAGCGTTGACAATGAGCAGTTCTTC.

This sequence joins TRBV24-1 and TRBJ2-1; possibly TRBD1 or TRBD2 for D (5 bases each). V was shortened by 4 bases and J by 7 bases, with 10 bases between the two germline ends. Germline V gene data show CDR1 as KGHDR and CDR2 as SFDVKD. The CDR3 is made up of 13 amino acids. The CDR3 region has the DNA TGTGCCACCAGTGACGAGAGGGGAAATGAGCAGTTCTTC. Protein product: CATSDERGNEQFF.

This clone was detected a few times. This chain joins TRBV5-5 and TRBJ2-1; D might be TRBD2 (6 bases). With 1 base removed from V and 8 bases from J, the gap between germline ends came to 16 bases. The CDR3 totals 15 residues. Germline-derived CDR1 and CDR2 are SGHKS and YYEKEE (reference sequence). Written as DNA, the CDR3 is TGTGCCAGCAGCTTGCCGGGAGAATTTGCCGATGAGCAGTTCTTC. This gives the protein CASSLPGEFADEQFF.

This clone was seen a handful of times. The gene calls are TRBV12-3 or TRBV12-4 and TRBJ2-5; D is unclear. CDR3 length equals 13 residues. Trimming stripped 7 bases from V and 3 bases from J, with 12 bases between. The CDR3 here is CASMGSDEETQYF. In DNA form, the CDR3 reads TGTGCCAGCATGGGCAGCGACGAAGAGACCCAGTACTTC.

Notes on this clone: The sample has other DNA sequences that encode this CDR3 too. The CDR3 sequence: CASSPGLAGGTYEQYF. In DNA form, the CDR3 reads TGTGCCAGCAGCCCGGGACTAGCGGGAGGTACTTACGAGCAGTACTTC. The V call is TRBV5-4, the J call TRBJ2-7; the match to TRBD2 covers 15 bases. The CDR3 extends over 16 amino acids. The trim removed 4 bases at V and 4 bases at J, leaving 6 bases unmatched. CDR1 SGHNT and CDR2 YYREEE come from the germline V gene (reference sequence).

V usage is TRBV13 and J usage is TRBJ1-3; D is uncertain. V lost 4 bases and J 4 bases, leaving 17 bases between the germline ends. CDR3 length: 16 amino acids. Germline V lookup: CDR1 PRHDT, CDR2 FYEKMQ (reference sequence). CDR3 region: CASSSLPLGRGNTIYF. CDR3 bases: TGTGCCAGCAGCTCCCTACCCTTGGGTAGGGGAAACACCATATATTTT.

V is TRBV15 and J is TRBJ2-1; TRBD1 agrees at 9 bases. The CDR3 contains 16 residues. CDR1 and CDR2 (germline): LNHNV, YYDKDF (reference sequence). V gave up 0 bases and J gave up 7 bases; unmatched junction bases: 7. The CDR3, as DNA: TGTGCCACCAGCAGAGAAGGGACAGGGAGTTGGAATGAGCAGTTCTTC. Its translation: CATSREGTGSWNEQFF.

The gene calls are TRBV6-6 and TRBJ2-5; 7 nucleotides line up with TRBD1. V lost 6 bases to trimming and J lost 2 bases; unmatched junction nucleotides: 9. The germline V gene has CDR1 MNHNY and CDR2 SVGAGI (reference sequence). This CDR3 has 15 residues. CDR3 coding DNA: TGTGCCAGCAGGGGACAGTCCTGGGGGCAAGAGACCCAGTACTTC. Translating gives CASRGQSWGQETQYF.

This sequence joins TRBV14 and TRBJ1-2; D ambiguous. V was clipped by 0 bases and J by 3 bases, with 8 bases between them. From germline, CDR1 is SGHDN and CDR2 FVKESK. CDR3 length: 14 amino acids. CDR3 amino acids: CASSQDRRDYGYTF. The CDR3 DNA reads as TGTGCCAGCAGCCAAGATAGACGGGACTATGGCTACACCTTC.

This clone was counted only a few times. The chain joins TRBV3-1 (or the pseudogene TRBV3-2) to TRBJ2-1; D may correspond to TRBD1 or TRBD2 (5 bases each). The CDR3 has 16 amino acids. V was trimmed by 1 base and J by 9 bases, leaving 19 bases between them. CDR1 is LGHDT, CDR2 YNNKEL, per germline (reference sequence). CDR3 coding DNA: TGTGCCAGCAGCCAAGTCCCCGGGACCCTGGCAACTGAGCAGTTCTTC. This codes for CASSQVPGTLATEQFF.

This rearrangement joins TRBV14 to TRBJ2-1; tentatively, D is TRBD1 (6 bases). This CDR3 comprises 17 residues. The ends were cut back, 0 bases at V and 6 bases at J, with 18 bases in the middle. The germline V gene has CDR1 SGHDN and CDR2 FVKESK. CDR3 protein: CASSQDLLTGRGNEQFF. The CDR3 DNA follows: TGTGCCAGCAGCCAAGATCTATTGACAGGAAGAGGCAATGAGCAGTTCTTC.